This T cell receptor beta chain was documented in a study of radiation and T cells in renal cell carcinoma. A word on this clone: What it binds is unknown.

Study-wide findings and caveats: No pretreatment tumor biopsies were available for baseline clonotypes.

Germline V gene sequence: CDR1 MDHEN, CDR2 SYDVKM. The CDR3 is 12 amino acids. The V end lost 3 bases, the J end lost 8 bases, and 8 bases lay between the germline ends. Sequencing used immunoSEQ multiplex PCR; TCRdb keeps in-frame clones, though not all of them. The table has more than 65,000 clones, 70% to 90% seen once. The time point was: blood 2 weeks post-SBRT. Treatment meaning: 15 Gy SBRT to primary tumor, nephrectomy 4 weeks later. Serial blood draws occurred at baseline and 2 and 4 weeks post-SBRT. Sequencing was performed on blood, taken from a patient whose treatment included radiotherapy and nephrectomy. The sequence derives from a woman between 45 and 60 years old with renal cell carcinoma. The chain has TRBV28 and TRBJ2-4; possibly TRBD1 or TRBD2 for D (6 bases each). This CDR3 is CASSFRGDIQYF. The CDR3 region has the DNA TGTGCCAGCAGTTTTAGGGGGGACATTCAGTACTTC.